The entry that follows covers one T cell receptor (beta chain) sequence. These data are taken from a study of blood T cell repertoires in COVID-19. Using immunoSEQ multiplex PCR, the repertoire was profiled, and TCRdb retains in-frame clones only, with some absent. The table has 250,000 or so clones, 90% seen once. With 2 bases clipped from V and 4 bases from J, the junction kept 3 bases outside the gene matches. The CDR3 length is 14 residues. CDR1 is MNHNS and CDR2 is SASEGT in the germline V gene. The origin of this receptor is a man aged 50 or older who had been exposed to COVID-19. The sample taken for sequencing was PBMCs or T cells enriched from blood (not recorded which). J is TRBJ1-1 and V is TRBV6-1, with 8 bases aligning to TRBD1. CDR3 nucleotides: TGTGCCAGCAGTGAACCACAGGGGGGCACTGAAGCTTTCTTT. As protein: CASSEPQGGTEAFF.